This TCR beta chain was recovered during a study of neoadjuvant anti-PD-1 for oral cavity cancer (dated by TCRdb to the early 2020s). Looking at the study overall: Before curative-intent surgical resection, most patients were given three to four biweekly doses of nivolumab at 3 mg/kg. Under RECIST 1.1, a patient counted as a responder if showing complete response, partial response or stable disease, and as a non-responder if showing progression. For patients who did not progress, a fourth nivolumab dose was given around day 43, followed by definitive surgical resection on days 50-56. There were roughly 11 patients in the parent correlative cohort, and the response rate was roughly 33%. The research as a whole found: A higher pretreatment blood Treg/Th17 ratio correlated with both higher pretreatment blood TCRbeta clonality and lower post-treatment tumor TCRbeta clonality. The TCR analyses had only a few patients in each response group, and the authors called for validation in larger cohorts. After neoadjuvant nivolumab, non-responders showed significantly higher T cell clonality (Gini index) in PBMCs than responders did.

PBMC libraries used mostly approximately 500 ng of input genomic DNA for deep sequencing, with six replicates per sample. The immunoSEQ hsTCRbeta kit was used to prepare TCRbeta libraries according to the manufacturer's instructions. Sequencing of the completed libraries took place using an Illumina NovaSeq 6000 S4 flow cell after they had been pooled to approximately 3.3 nM. The study's processing was this. Raw data preprocessing and quality control were performed with the immunoSEQ Analyzer. The analysis was restricted to productive rearrangements, with each unique CDR3 amino acid sequence defining a clonotype. Repertoire clonality was estimated as the Gini-Simpson index, which was calculated using the R package tcR. Gini indices were compared with Student's t test, and associations with tumor size change were assessed by Pearson correlation. Not all clones reach the TCRdb copy of this immuneACCESS table, which keeps in-frame sequences only. Checked studies attribute under half of the gap to unresolved V genes and leave the rest unexplained. V, J and clone size are taken as reported in that table, and D and trimming were inferred from the DNA itself. A total of under 20,000 clones appear in this sample, under 75% of them only once. Clones ranked in the top ten supply 2.7% of the sample.

Comments on this clone: The antigen it binds to is not known. Base quality data are lacking; no much larger clone is found one base away.

The intended sense of this specimen's time point label: before neoadjuvant nivolumab. The patients had newly diagnosed stage II-IVA oral cavity squamous cell carcinoma and had not received any prior systemic or radiation treatment. The cohort was made up of patients with locally advanced, HPV-negative oral cavity squamous cell carcinoma. Peripheral blood mononuclear cells were analyzed directly and were not maintained or expanded in culture. Samples were obtained from a longitudinal correlative study of a single-arm phase II trial of neoadjuvant nivolumab in oral cavity squamous cell carcinoma. Subject-matched pre- and post-treatment PBMCs and tumors from three responders and three non-responders were subjected to genomic DNA-based TCRbeta sequencing. Peripheral blood mononuclear cells were collected before nivolumab treatment and again after treatment, at the time of surgery. The Maxwell RSC DNA from Cells kit was used to isolate genomic DNA from PBMCs.

This receptor was identified in a person aged 40 to 85 with oral cavity squamous cell carcinoma. This sample comprised PBMCs, obtained before nivolumab (anti-PD-1) treatment.

Read as DNA, the sequence is TGCGCCAGCAGCCAAGTTACGCAGGGAGAGACCCAGTACTTC. It translates as CASSQVTQGETQYF. Recombination joined TRBV4-1 with TRBJ2-5; TRBD1 is a weak D gene call, 5 bases matching. CDR1 and CDR2 are drawn from the germline V gene: MGHRA, YSYEKL. CDR3 length: 14 amino acids, cysteine to phenylalanine. Here the CDR3 DNA is all that survives: 42 bases in frame from base 1. V is shortened by 1 base, J by 4 bases, and the region joining them spans 10 bases.